This passage covers 16 T cell receptor beta chains from one sample sequenced in a study of T cell responses to AZD1222 COVID-19 vaccine. The repertoire was sequenced with immunoSEQ multiplex PCR; TCRdb's copy has only in-frame clones and lacks some. The sample holds tens of thousands of clones; approximately 86% are singletons and the top ten take about a quarter. This material consisted of peripheral blood, taken on day 0 of AZD1222 vaccination. These receptors originate from an adult in good health.

The V and J genes are TRBV29-1 and TRBJ1-2; possibly TRBD1 for D (5 bases). Germline V gene lookup returns CDR1 SQVTM and CDR2 ANQGSEA. The CDR3 spans 13 residues. Trimming cost V 6 bases and J 2 bases, with 13 bases left between them. The CDR3 nucleotides are TGCAGCGTGGCGGGGCTTCCAAACTATGGCTACACCTTC. Encoded protein: CSVAGLPNYGYTF.

The genes are TRBV6-4 and TRBJ1-1, with TRBD1 identical over 10 bases. Trimming removed 6 bases from V and 7 bases from J; junction bases left unmatched: 17. CDR1 and CDR2 from the germline V gene are MRHNA and SNTAGT. The CDR3 length is 17 residues. The CDR3 here is CASRGSGTGDLGGEAFF. The CDR3 DNA follows: TGTGCCAGCAGGGGGTCCGGGACAGGGGATCTTGGAGGTGAAGCTTTCTTT.

This clone has a handful of counts. The chain links TRBV10-1 to TRBJ2-2; D ambiguous. The germline CDR1 and CDR2 sequences are WNHNN and SYGVQD (reference sequence). Trimming removed 2 bases at V and 3 bases at J, with 7 bases between. CDR3 size: 14 residues. The chain's CDR3 is CASSEAVDTGELFF. The CDR3 DNA reads TGCGCCAGCAGTGAGGCGGTCGACACCGGGGAGCTGTTTTTT.

This clone was picked up one time. This chain connects TRBV7-8 to TRBJ2-7, with 8 bases identical to TRBD1. CDR3 size: 15 residues. The germline V gene has CDR1 SGHVS and CDR2 FQNEAQ. Trimming took 5 bases from V and 3 from J; bases not matched to a gene: 9. The CDR3 is CASSPDRVSLYEQYF. The CDR3 bases are TGTGCCAGCAGCCCGGACAGGGTGTCCCTCTACGAGCAGTACTTC.

Only a few counts were recorded for this clone. The chain links TRBV7-9 to TRBJ1-1; D is uncertain. In germline, CDR1 is SEHNR, CDR2 FQNEAQ (reference sequence). The germline V and J ends were trimmed by 11 bases and 3 bases, with 19 bases remaining between them. The CDR3 extends over 14 amino acids. Here the CDR3 reads CAAIPEVMYTEAFF. The CDR3 region has the DNA TGTGCCGCCATACCGGAAGTGATGTACACTGAAGCTTTCTTT.

The chain couples TRBV20-1 to TRBJ2-4; the D is unclear. Trimming cost V 3 bases and J 0 bases, with 3 bases left between them. The germline CDR1 and CDR2 sequences are DFQATT and SNEGSKA (reference sequence). The CDR3 has 12 amino acids. CDR3 in amino acids: CSASIAKNIQYF. Written as DNA, the CDR3 is TGCAGTGCTAGTATAGCCAAAAACATTCAGTACTTC.

This chain connects TRBV15 to TRBJ1-4; tentative D call: TRBD1 (5 bases). CDR3 length: 15 residues. Germline CDR1 is LNHNV and CDR2 is YYDKDF (reference sequence). V was trimmed by 0 bases and J by 7 bases, leaving 12 bases between them. The CDR3 is CATSRDLGQGEKLFF. The CDR3 region has the DNA TGTGCCACCAGCAGAGATCTAGGGCAGGGTGAAAAACTGTTTTTT.

J is TRBJ1-1 and V is TRBV4-1; D is unclear. From germline, CDR1 is MGHRA and CDR2 YSYEKL. The length of the CDR3 is 14 residues. Trimming removed 1 base from V and 0 bases from J, with 6 bases in between. The CDR3 is CASSQAGMNTEAFF. In nucleotides, the CDR3 is TGCGCCAGCAGCCAAGCCGGGATGAACACTGAAGCTTTCTTT.

The chain recombines TRBV11-2 with TRBJ1-1; 8 nucleotides match TRBD1. The CDR3 has 16 residues. After removal of 6 bases from V and 1 base from J, the junction contained 10 bases not matched to a gene. Looked up from germline, CDR1 is SGHAT and CDR2 is FQNNGV. The CDR3 bases are TGTGCCAGCAGTTCGAGCCGGACAGGGAAGAACACTGAAGCTTTCTTT. Amino acid sequence: CASSSSRTGKNTEAFF.

This chain uses TRBV19 with TRBJ1-2; D is possibly TRBD1 (6 bases). This CDR3 has 14 residues. Germline values: CDR1 LNHDA, CDR2 SQIVND (reference sequence). Trimming took 6 bases from V and 5 from J, leaving 16 bases between them. CDR3 amino acids: CASRLTQGRYGYTF. CDR3 sequence (DNA): TGTGCCAGTAGACTTACACAGGGCAGATATGGCTACACCTTC.

The rearrangement joins TRBV19 to TRBJ2-3; 14 nucleotides line up with TRBD2. With 3 bases clipped from V and 6 bases from J, the junction kept 5 bases outside the gene matches. The CDR3 extends over 16 amino acids. Per the germline V gene, CDR1 is LNHDA and CDR2 is SQIVND (reference sequence). DNA of the CDR3: TGTGCCAGTAGTATCGGACTAGCGGGAGGTAGGGATACGCAGTATTTT. Translating it yields CASSIGLAGGRDTQYF.

V and J are TRBV2 and TRBJ2-1, with D maybe TRBD1 (6 bases). Looked up from germline, CDR1 is SNHLY and CDR2 is FYNNEI. Trimming cost V 6 bases and J 9 bases, with 15 bases left between them. The CDR3 is 13 residues long. CDR3 sequence: CASRESSRGEQFF. CDR3 nucleotide sequence: TGTGCCAGCAGAGAGTCCTCCAGGGGTGAGCAGTTCTTC.

DNA for the CDR3: TGTGCCAGCAGTCACGGGGTGCAGCTGTTTTTT. It translates to CASSHGVQLFF. V is TRBV6-5 and J is TRBJ2-2; possibly TRBD2 for D (5 bases). The germline gives CDR1 MNHEY, CDR2 SVGAGI. The germline V and J ends were trimmed by 5 bases and 12 bases, with 10 bases remaining between them. The CDR3 has 11 amino acids.

This clone was seen only once. The chain uses TRBV28 and TRBJ1-1; possible D gene TRBD1, 6 bases. The CDR3 extends over 14 amino acids. The V end was cut by 2 bases, the J end by 7 bases, with 14 bases between. Germline V gene lookup returns CDR1 MDHEN and CDR2 SYDVKM. DNA of the CDR3: TGTGCCAGCAGTTTAGGGGGACAAATAGATGAAGCTTTCTTT. Residues: CASSLGGQIDEAFF.

This clone showed up just once. The chain employs TRBV5-1 and TRBJ1-6; possible D gene TRBD1, 5 bases. The CDR3 is 16 amino acids. Germline-derived CDR1 and CDR2 are SGHRS and YFSETQ. Trimming stripped 0 bases from V and 7 bases from J, with 14 bases between. The CDR3 sequence is CASSLGRTRTNSPLHF. CDR3 sequence (DNA): TGCGCCAGCAGCTTGGGGCGAACTCGGACAAATTCACCCCTCCACTTT.

The chain uses TRBV5-1 and TRBJ1-1, with D possibly TRBD1 on 5 matching bases. The CDR3 loop spans 16 amino acids. Germline V gives CDR1 SGHRS, CDR2 YFSETQ. V was pared by 0 bases and J by 2 bases, with 14 bases between. The CDR3 nucleotides read TGCGCCAGCAGCTTGGACGGGGGTGTTGTTAACACTGAAGCTTTCTTT. Translation gives CASSLDGGVVNTEAFF.